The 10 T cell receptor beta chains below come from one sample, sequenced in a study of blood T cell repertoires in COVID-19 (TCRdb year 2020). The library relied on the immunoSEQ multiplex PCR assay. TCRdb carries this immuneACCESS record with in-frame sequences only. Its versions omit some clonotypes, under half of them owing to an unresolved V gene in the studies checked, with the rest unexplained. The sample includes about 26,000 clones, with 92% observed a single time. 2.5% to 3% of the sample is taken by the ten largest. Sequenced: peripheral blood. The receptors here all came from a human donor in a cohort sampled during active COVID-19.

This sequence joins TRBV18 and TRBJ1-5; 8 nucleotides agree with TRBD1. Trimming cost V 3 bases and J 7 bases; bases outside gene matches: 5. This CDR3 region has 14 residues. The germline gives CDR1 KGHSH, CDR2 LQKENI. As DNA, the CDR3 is TGTGCCAGCTCACCTTATGGACAGGGCCAGCCCCAGCATTTT. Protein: CASSPYGQGQPQHF.

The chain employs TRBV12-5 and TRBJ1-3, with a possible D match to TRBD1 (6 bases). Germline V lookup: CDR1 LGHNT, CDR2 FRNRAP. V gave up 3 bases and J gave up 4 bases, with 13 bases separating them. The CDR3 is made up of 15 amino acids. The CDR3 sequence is CASGFTGLSGNTIYF. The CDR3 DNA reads TGTGCTAGTGGTTTCACAGGGCTATCCGGAAACACCATATATTTT.

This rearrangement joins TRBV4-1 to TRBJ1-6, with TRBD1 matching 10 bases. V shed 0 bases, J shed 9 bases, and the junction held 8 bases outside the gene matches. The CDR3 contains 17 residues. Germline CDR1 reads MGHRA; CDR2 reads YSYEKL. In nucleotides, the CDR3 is TGCGCCAGCAGCCAAGAGGGACAGGGGACGGCTTTTTCACCCCTCCACTTT. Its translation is CASSQEGQGTAFSPLHF.

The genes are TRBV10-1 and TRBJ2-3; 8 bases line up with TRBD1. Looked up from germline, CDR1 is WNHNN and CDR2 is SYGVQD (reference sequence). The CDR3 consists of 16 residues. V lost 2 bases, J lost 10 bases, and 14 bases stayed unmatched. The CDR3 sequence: CASSENLGTGGNAQYF. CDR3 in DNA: TGCGCCAGCAGTGAGAATTTGGGGACAGGTGGTAACGCGCAGTATTTT.

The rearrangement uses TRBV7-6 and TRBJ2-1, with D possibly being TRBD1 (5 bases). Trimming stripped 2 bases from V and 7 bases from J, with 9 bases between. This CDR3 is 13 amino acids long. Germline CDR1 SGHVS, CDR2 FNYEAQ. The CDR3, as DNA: TGTGCCAGCAGCTTATCCAGGGTGAATGAGCAGTTCTTC. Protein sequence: CASSLSRVNEQFF.

This CDR3 is CASRGTGVSNQPQHF. CDR3 nucleotides: TGTGCCAGCAGAGGTACAGGGGTCAGCAATCAGCCCCAGCATTTT. The chain uses TRBV6-5 and TRBJ1-5, with 7 nucleotides matching TRBD1. J gave up 1 base and V 6 bases, and 6 bases lay outside the gene matches. The CDR3 totals 15 residues. CDR1 is MNHEY and CDR2 is SVGAGI in the germline V gene.

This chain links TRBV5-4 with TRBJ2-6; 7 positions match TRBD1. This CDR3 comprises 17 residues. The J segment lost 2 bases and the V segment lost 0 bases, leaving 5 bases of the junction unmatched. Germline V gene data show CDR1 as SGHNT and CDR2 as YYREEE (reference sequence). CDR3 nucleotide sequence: TGTGCCAGCAGCTTGGACAGGGGTTTCGCTGGGGCCAACGTCCTGACTTTC. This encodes CASSLDRGFAGANVLTF.

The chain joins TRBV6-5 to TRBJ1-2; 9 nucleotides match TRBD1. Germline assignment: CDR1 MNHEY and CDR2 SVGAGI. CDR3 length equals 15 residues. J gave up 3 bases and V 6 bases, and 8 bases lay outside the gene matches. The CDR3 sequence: CASRSGQGVDYGYTF. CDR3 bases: TGTGCCAGCAGATCGGGACAGGGTGTTGACTATGGCTACACCTTC.

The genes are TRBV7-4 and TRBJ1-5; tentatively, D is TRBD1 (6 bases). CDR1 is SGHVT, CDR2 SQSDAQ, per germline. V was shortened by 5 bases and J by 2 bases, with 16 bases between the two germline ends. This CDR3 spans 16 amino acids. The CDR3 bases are TGTGCCAGCAGCACCCTCAGGGGATTTGGCAATCAGCCCCAGCATTTT. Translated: CASSTLRGFGNQPQHF.

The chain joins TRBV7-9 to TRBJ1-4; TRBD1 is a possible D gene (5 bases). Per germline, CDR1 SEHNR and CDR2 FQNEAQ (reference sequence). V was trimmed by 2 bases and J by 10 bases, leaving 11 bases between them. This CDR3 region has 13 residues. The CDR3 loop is CASSLYGQGKLFF. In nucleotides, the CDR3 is TGTGCCAGCAGCTTATACGGTCAGGGAAAACTGTTTTTT.